This T cell receptor (beta chain) stems from a study of T cell repertoires in cytomegalovirus infection. Study background: As its CMV epitopes, the study selected recently identified HLA-C-restricted and well-studied HLA-B-restricted targets. Public TCR beta signatures indicated both CMV infection and matching HLA type. General study results and limits: Predominance within the ex vivo response was attributable to HLA-C-restricted CMV-specific TCR beta clonotypes. Adding up the frequency of public TCR beta families identified people who carried CMV plus the relevant HLA.

Germline trimming cut 4 bases from V and 4 bases from J; bases unmatched to any gene: 10. In germline, CDR1 is SGHDT, CDR2 YYEEEE. The CDR3 is made up of 15 amino acids. As concerns this clonotype: The antigen is unknown.

TCRdb re-derived calls from the reads in MiXCR, one entry per CDR3 protein. The top ten clones hold approximately 48% of a sample with approximately 83,000 distinct CDR3 sequences, 20% to 30% of them seen once. The sequenced sample was CD8+ T cells from cultured PBMCs, obtained from culture after CMV antigen stimulation. The source of this sequence is a human donor in good health (CMV status not recorded). Some clones in this sample may be carry-over from other donors' samples. The V call is TRBV5-6, the J call TRBJ2-5; 7 bases map to TRBD1. The CDR3 DNA reads as TGTGCCAGCAGCCTTGACAGGGCCCTCCGAGAGACCCAGTACTTC. Translating it yields CASSLDRALRETQYF. The variable domain in full, completed from reference TRBV5-6 and TRBJ2-5, reads DAGVTQSPTHLIKTRGQQVTLRCSPKSGHDTVSWYQQALGQGPQFIFQYYEEEERQRGNFPDRFSGHQFPNYSSELNVNALLLGDSALYLCASSLDRALRETQYFGPGTRLLVL.